This T cell receptor (beta chain) is drawn from a study of blood T cell repertoires in COVID-19. V lost 3 bases to trimming and J lost 3 bases; unmatched junction nucleotides: 4. Germline CDR1 and CDR2: MGHRA and YSYEKL. This CDR3 region has 14 residues. Method: immunoSEQ multiplex PCR; TCRdb's copy keeps in-frame clones and lacks some. The repertoire has roughly 140,000 clones, about four fifths of them found once; the top ten carry approximately 8%. The chain joins TRBV4-1 to TRBJ2-7, with 8 bases matching TRBD2. Material for sequencing was peripheral blood. The TCR sequence derives from a human donor in a cohort sampled during active COVID-19. The CDR3 DNA reads as TGCGCCAGCAGCCAGGCGACTAGCGTCTACGAGCAGTACTTC. It encodes CASSQATSVYEQYF.